This T cell receptor (beta chain) was profiled in a study of Graves' ophthalmopathy and Graves' hyperthyroidism. Study-wide points: Blood repertoires reportedly contained most expanded thyroid clonotypes above 0.001 frequency.

Orbital computed tomography, together with clinical symptoms, serum thyroxine, TRAb and thyroid ultrasound, was used for diagnosis. For this clonotype: What it recognizes is unknown. This may stem from a read error, because a much larger clone lies one nucleotide away. The final CDR3 position lacks the conserved phenylalanine or tryptophan, pointing to a likely read error.

Transcripts of RNA were the source for amplifying TCR beta CDR3 regions. A first-round RT-PCR used HTBI primers, followed by a second-round multiplex PCR. TCRdb redid the calling of the multiplex PCR reads with MiXCR, one entry per CDR3 protein. Of 450,000 or so distinct CDR3 sequences listed, under 15% are singletons. The J segment lost 2 bases and the V segment lost 3 bases, leaving 4 bases of the junction unmatched. The CDR3 length is 15 residues. In germline, CDR1 is MDHEN, CDR2 SYDVKM. V gene TRBV28 combines with J gene TRBJ1-3; 7 nucleotides agree with TRBD1. The source is a woman in her 30s with Graves' ophthalmopathy. Sequencing was carried out using blood. The CDR3 is CASSFYRGPGNTIYS. CDR3 sequence (DNA): TGTGCCAGCAGTTTTTACAGGGGACCTGGAAACACCATATATTCT.